Listed below are T cell receptor beta chains from one sample, sequenced in a study of neurological immune-mediated disorders. A single record per CDR3 protein comes from TCRdb applying MiXCR to the 5' RACE reads. The table lists roughly 45,000 distinct CDR3 sequences, approximately 13% of them singletons, with over 9.5% in the top ten. The specimen was PBMCs. The source of these receptors is a man aged 25 to 45 in good health. Each CDR3 is given with its conserved first and last residue. The order of the fields is V gene, CDR3 length, clone size, D gene, J gene, CDR3 DNA, CDR3 protein. The D gene is left open where the match is weak. Expanded clones get a size class; other rows say once, few or many, or leave the size out.

V gene: TRBV7-9; CDR3 length: 12; clone size: many; D gene: -; J gene: TRBJ2-3; CDR3 DNA: TGTGCCACACGGGAAAGCACAGATACGCAGTATTTT; CDR3 protein: CATRESTDTQYF
V gene: TRBV25-1; CDR3 length: 13; clone size: many; D gene: -; J gene: TRBJ1-5; CDR3 DNA: TGTGCCAGTGGGAGGGGCCCTGATCAGCCCCAGCATTTT; CDR3 protein: CASGRGPDQPQHF
V gene: TRBV6-6; CDR3 length: 11; clone size: many; D gene: -; J gene: TRBJ2-1; CDR3 DNA: TGTGCCAGCAGGGGGCCCTATGAGCAGTTCTTC; CDR3 protein: CASRGPYEQFF
V gene: TRBV18; CDR3 length: 16; clone size: -; D gene: TRBD1; J gene: TRBJ2-6; CDR3 DNA: TGTGCCAGCTCACCACAGGGGGCGGTAGGGGCCAACGTCCTGACTTTC; CDR3 protein: CASSPQGAVGANVLTF
V gene: TRBV12-3/TRBV12-4; CDR3 length: 14; clone size: few; D gene: -; J gene: TRBJ2-3; CDR3 DNA: TGTGCCAGCAGTTTATCCACAGGAACAGATACGCAGTATTTT; CDR3 protein: CASSLSTGTDTQYF
V gene: TRBV25-1; CDR3 length: 13; clone size: few; D gene: -; J gene: TRBJ2-1; CDR3 DNA: TGTGCCAGCAGTGAATATAGCGAAAATGAGCAGTTCTTC; CDR3 protein: CASSEYSENEQFF
V gene: TRBV20-1; CDR3 length: 14; clone size: many; D gene: -; J gene: TRBJ2-3; CDR3 DNA: TGCAGTGCGCGAAGGGTAATAGGTACAGATACGCAGTATTTT; CDR3 protein: CSARRVIGTDTQYF
V gene: TRBV20-1; CDR3 length: 17; clone size: many; D gene: TRBD1; J gene: TRBJ1-1; CDR3 DNA: TGCAGTGCTAGTGGACAGGGCGGTGAAAGGTCGAACACTGAAGCTTTCTTT; CDR3 protein: CSASGQGGERSNTEAFF
V gene: TRBV20-1; CDR3 length: 11; clone size: -; D gene: TRBD2; J gene: TRBJ2-1; CDR3 DNA: TGCAGTGCTGTAGCGGGAGGGGGGCAGTTCTTC; CDR3 protein: CSAVAGGGQFF
V gene: TRBV10-3; CDR3 length: 12; clone size: many; D gene: -; J gene: TRBJ2-4; CDR3 DNA: TGTGCCATCAGTGGGACGGGAAACATTCAGTACTTC; CDR3 protein: CAISGTGNIQYF
V gene: TRBV20-1; CDR3 length: 18; clone size: many; D gene: TRBD2; J gene: TRBJ2-2; CDR3 DNA: TGCAGTGCTAGAAGGGCGGCTAGCGGGAGGGTGGACACCGGGGAGCTGTTTTTT; CDR3 protein: CSARRAASGRVDTGELFF
V gene: TRBV11-2; CDR3 length: 14; clone size: many; D gene: -; J gene: TRBJ1-2; CDR3 DNA: TGTGCCAGCAGCTTAATAGCTACCAATACCGGCTACACCTTC; CDR3 protein: CASSLIATNTGYTF
V gene: TRBV20-1; CDR3 length: 15; clone size: many; D gene: -; J gene: TRBJ2-7; CDR3 DNA: TGCAGTGCTAGGCCCCCGGGAGGGGGCACCTACGAGCAGTACTTC; CDR3 protein: CSARPPGGGTYEQYF
V gene: TRBV20-1; CDR3 length: 13; clone size: many; D gene: -; J gene: TRBJ2-4; CDR3 DNA: TGCAGTGCTCCCGAAGGGTCGAAAAACATTCAGTACTTC; CDR3 protein: CSAPEGSKNIQYF
V gene: TRBV4-1; CDR3 length: 15; clone size: many; D gene: -; J gene: TRBJ2-2; CDR3 DNA: TGCGCCAGCAGCCAAGCTGAGTTGTCCAGCGGGGAGCTGTTTTTT; CDR3 protein: CASSQAELSSGELFF
V gene: TRBV6-1; CDR3 length: 12; clone size: few; D gene: -; J gene: TRBJ1-2; CDR3 DNA: TGTGCCAGCACCCCATGGAGGGATGGCTACACCTTC; CDR3 protein: CASTPWRDGYTF
V gene: TRBV12-5; CDR3 length: 18; clone size: many; D gene: TRBD2; J gene: TRBJ2-1; CDR3 DNA: TGTGCTAGTGGTTTGGGATCTAGCGGGAGAAATCTTAGGGCGGAGCAGTTCTTC; CDR3 protein: CASGLGSSGRNLRAEQFF
V gene: TRBV20-1; CDR3 length: 13; clone size: many; D gene: -; J gene: TRBJ1-2; CDR3 DNA: TGCAGTCATTACGGGCAGACAAACTATGGCTACACCTTC; CDR3 protein: CSHYGQTNYGYTF
V gene: TRBV7-2; CDR3 length: 16; clone size: -; D gene: TRBD1; J gene: TRBJ2-7; CDR3 DNA: TGTGCCAGCAGCCCGCAGACAGGGGGAGGGGTCTACGAGCAGTACTTC; CDR3 protein: CASSPQTGGGVYEQYF
V gene: TRBV5-1; CDR3 length: 14; clone size: many; D gene: -; J gene: TRBJ1-1; CDR3 DNA: TGCGCCAGCAGCATAAGTACGGTGAACACTGAAGCTTTCTTT; CDR3 protein: CASSISTVNTEAFF
V gene: TRBV2; CDR3 length: 12; clone size: few; D gene: -; J gene: TRBJ2-7; CDR3 DNA: TGTGCCAGCAGTTCCCTCTCCTACGAGCAGTACTTC; CDR3 protein: CASSSLSYEQYF
V gene: TRBV5-1; CDR3 length: 17; clone size: many; D gene: TRBD1; J gene: TRBJ2-7; CDR3 DNA: TGCGCCAGCAGCTTGGGAGGGGCAGGGGGATCCTCCTACGAGCAGTACTTC; CDR3 protein: CASSLGGAGGSSYEQYF
V gene: TRBV15; CDR3 length: 19; clone size: many; D gene: -; J gene: TRBJ1-6; CDR3 DNA: TGTGCCACCAAAAATCTGATCGATCGGGGGAACACCTATAATTCACCCCTCCACTTT; CDR3 protein: CATKNLIDRGNTYNSPLHF
V gene: TRBV27; CDR3 length: 13; clone size: many; D gene: -; J gene: TRBJ2-7; CDR3 DNA: TGTGCCAGCGGTAAACACCTGACCTACGAGCAGTACTTC; CDR3 protein: CASGKHLTYEQYF
V gene: TRBV7-2; CDR3 length: 15; clone size: many; D gene: TRBD2; J gene: TRBJ2-1; CDR3 DNA: TGTGCCAGCAGCCCCCGACTAGCGCTCGACAATGAGCAGTTCTTC; CDR3 protein: CASSPRLALDNEQFF
V gene: TRBV7-3; CDR3 length: 15; clone size: once; D gene: -; J gene: TRBJ2-7; CDR3 DNA: TGTGCCAGCAGCTTAATAGGGGGGCTACCCTACGAGCAGTACTTC; CDR3 protein: CASSLIGGLPYEQYF
V gene: TRBV10-3; CDR3 length: 17; clone size: many; D gene: -; J gene: TRBJ2-7; CDR3 DNA: TGTGCCATCAGTGAGACCCCTCGACGGGACGGGCCCTACGAGCAGTACTTC; CDR3 protein: CAISETPRRDGPYEQYF
V gene: TRBV2; CDR3 length: 14; clone size: few; D gene: TRBD1; J gene: TRBJ1-2; CDR3 DNA: TGTGCCAGCAGACGACAGGGAATTAACTATGGCTACACCTTC; CDR3 protein: CASRRQGINYGYTF
V gene: TRBV3-1; CDR3 length: 15; clone size: many; D gene: TRBD1; J gene: TRBJ1-1; CDR3 DNA: TGTGCCAGCAGCCTTGGGACAGGGGAGGACACTGAAGCTTTCTTT; CDR3 protein: CASSLGTGEDTEAFF
V gene: TRBV7-9; CDR3 length: 19; clone size: many; D gene: TRBD2; J gene: TRBJ2-1; CDR3 DNA: TGTGCCAGCAGCTCGCTAAGACTAGCGGGGGCCCTCTCCTACAATGAGCAGTTCTTC; CDR3 protein: CASSSLRLAGALSYNEQFF
V gene: TRBV11-2; CDR3 length: 14; clone size: -; D gene: TRBD1; J gene: TRBJ1-1; CDR3 DNA: TGTGCCAGCAGCTTAACGGACAGGGGTACTGACGCTTTCTTT; CDR3 protein: CASSLTDRGTDAFF
V gene: TRBV5-1; CDR3 length: 12; clone size: many; D gene: -; J gene: TRBJ2-5; CDR3 DNA: TGCGCCAGCAGCACCCCACAAGAGACCCAGTACTTC; CDR3 protein: CASSTPQETQYF
V gene: TRBV6-5; CDR3 length: 15; clone size: many; D gene: -; J gene: TRBJ2-1; CDR3 DNA: TGTGCCAGCAGGCCGGGCGGGACTTCCTACAATGAGCAGTTCTTC; CDR3 protein: CASRPGGTSYNEQFF
V gene: TRBV29-1; CDR3 length: 13; clone size: many; D gene: TRBD2; J gene: TRBJ2-1; CDR3 DNA: TGCAGCGCCGGACTAGCGGGGTTAAATGAGCAGTTCTTC; CDR3 protein: CSAGLAGLNEQFF
V gene: TRBV29-1; CDR3 length: 17; clone size: -; D gene: TRBD2; J gene: TRBJ2-1; CDR3 DNA: TGCAGCGTAAGGACTAGCGGTACTCCGGTGCCGGGGAATGAGCAGTTCTTC; CDR3 protein: CSVRTSGTPVPGNEQFF